Below are 10 T cell receptor beta chains sequenced from a single sample in a study of OX40 agonist ivuxolimab in advanced cancers. Data came from immunoSEQ multiplex PCR; TCRdb stores just in-frame clones and leaves some out. Of around 80,000 clones detected, roughly 91% appear once; the ten largest clones hold approximately 0.3%. The sequencing used CD4+ or CD8+ T cells sorted from blood, collected in a trial of the OX40 agonist ivuxolimab. Source of these receptors: an adult with an advanced solid tumor such as melanoma, head and neck, liver or kidney cancer.

The chain uses TRBV7-6 and TRBJ2-1; 12 nucleotides align to TRBD2. This CDR3 has 16 residues. V was pared by 5 bases and J by 9 bases, with 11 bases of the junction left unmatched. Germline V gene lookup returns CDR1 SGHVS and CDR2 FNYEAQ. CDR3 amino acids: CASSETSSGGAFEQFF. In nucleotides, the CDR3 is TGTGCCAGCAGCGAAACGTCTAGCGGGGGGGCGTTTGAGCAGTTCTTC.

CDR3 DNA: TGTGCCAGCAGTGAAGGGGGGATCTATAATTCACCCCTCCACTTT. As protein: CASSEGGIYNSPLHF. This chain joins TRBV6-1 and TRBJ1-6; TRBD1 is a possible D gene (5 bases). Germline lookup yields CDR1 MNHNS and CDR2 SASEGT. This CDR3 comprises 15 residues. Trimming stripped 1 base from V and 3 bases from J, with 7 bases between.

The rearrangement joins TRBV7-2 to TRBJ1-1; a possible D gene is TRBD1 (5 bases). This CDR3 is 16 amino acids long. Germline V lookup: CDR1 SGHTA, CDR2 FQGNSA. Trimming removed 6 bases from V and 3 bases from J, with 20 bases in between. The CDR3 DNA is TGTGCCAGCAGTTCGGGGTGGGGGAATAGGTACACTGAAGCTTTCTTT. Encoded protein: CASSSGWGNRYTEAFF. The variable domain in full, completed from reference TRBV7-2 and TRBJ1-1, reads GAGVSQSPSNKVTEKGKDVELRCDPISGHTALYWYRQSLGQGLEFLIYFQGNSAPDKSGLPSDRFSAERTGGSVSTLTIQRTQQEDSAVYLCASSSGWGNRYTEAFFGQGTRLTVV.

V and J are TRBV10-2 and TRBJ2-5, with 8 bases identical to TRBD1. V trimming: 4 bases; J trimming: 1 base; junction bases outside the gene matches: 5. Per the germline V gene, CDR1 is WSHSY and CDR2 is SAAADI. The CDR3 is 15 amino acids. CDR3 sequence (DNA): TGCGCCAGCAGTGCAGGGGGCGGAGGCCAAGAGACCCAGTACTTC. It encodes CASSAGGGGQETQYF.

The CDR3 protein is CASSAAGQGYYEQYF. The CDR3 region has the DNA TGTGCCAGCAGTGCCGCCGGGCAGGGTTACTACGAGCAGTACTTC. This chain links TRBV28 with TRBJ2-7, with D perhaps TRBD1 (5 bases). This CDR3 spans 15 amino acids. The ends were cut back, 5 bases at V and 3 bases at J, with 17 bases in the middle. Germline-derived CDR1 and CDR2 are MDHEN and SYDVKM.

The chain carries TRBV7-2 and TRBJ2-7; D remains unclear. This CDR3 is built from 12 residues. Trimming took 1 base from V and 7 from J, leaving 8 bases between them. The germline gives CDR1 SGHTA, CDR2 FQGNSA. The CDR3 region has the DNA TGTGCCAGCAGCTTAGTTAGGGCTGAGCAGTACTTC. This gives the protein CASSLVRAEQYF.

This chain links TRBV6-1 with TRBJ1-1; 8 bases are a match to TRBD1. The V gene end was trimmed by 7 bases and the J gene end by 0 bases; junction bases not matched to a gene: 4. The V gene's germline CDR1 is MNHNS and CDR2 SASEGT. The CDR3 sequence is 14 residues long. The CDR3 is CASTRQGMNTEAFF. The CDR3 nucleotides read TGTGCCAGCACCAGACAGGGGATGAACACTGAAGCTTTCTTT.

A note on this clone: The same CDR3 is also encoded by other DNA sequences in this sample. This chain connects TRBV18 to TRBJ1-5, with D unresolved. The V end was cut by 1 base, the J end by 5 bases, with 9 bases between. The V gene's germline CDR1 is KGHSH and CDR2 LQKENI. The CDR3 consists of 14 residues. CDR3 amino acids: CASSPQGWDQPQHF. The CDR3 DNA sequence: TGTGCCAGCTCACCACAGGGATGGGATCAGCCCCAGCATTTT.

The V and J genes are TRBV20-1 and TRBJ2-5; D unresolved. CDR1 and CDR2 from the germline V gene are DFQATT and SNEGSKA (reference sequence). CDR3 size: 11 residues. Trimming stripped 5 bases from V and 4 bases from J, with 8 bases between. In nucleotides, the CDR3 is TGCAGTGCTCAGGCGGCAGAGACCCAGTACTTC. It specifies CSAQAAETQYF.

The chain joins TRBV19 to TRBJ2-2, with 15 bases aligning to TRBD2. CDR1 LNHDA and CDR2 SQIVND come from the germline V gene (reference sequence). V lost 3 bases, J lost 2 bases, and 4 bases stayed unmatched. There are 18 residues in the CDR3. The CDR3 is CASSMGTSGRFNTGELFF. In DNA, the CDR3 is TGTGCCAGTAGTATGGGGACTAGCGGGAGGTTCAACACCGGGGAGCTGTTTTTT.